The 21 T cell receptor beta chains below all came from one sample that was sequenced in a study of T cells expressing NK-cell markers. TCRdb reprocessed the 5' RACE reads; each CDR3 protein has one entry and no DNA is given. This sample lists 400,000 to 550,000 distinct CDR3 sequences; its ten largest clones have under 7.5%. The sequenced material came from blood T cells: a sorted CD56 or NKG2C T cell subset, CD4+ or CD8+ T cells, or bulk PBMC T cells (not recorded which). The receptors were gathered from a woman between 18 and 70 years old in good health.

The chain links TRBV12-3 or TRBV12-4 to TRBJ2-5; TCRdb's assignment of TRBD1 cannot be checked, as there is no DNA. The CDR3 sequence is 15 residues long. CDR3 residues: CASSLLPGGRETQYF.

The chain joins TRBV29-1 to TRBJ2-5; TCRdb proposes TRBD2, but this gene call is untestable without DNA. Per the germline V gene, CDR1 is SQVTM and CDR2 is ANQGSEA. This CDR3 has 14 residues. The CDR3 protein is CSAVTSRNQETQYF.

The CDR3 spells CASTRSQETQYF. The chain links TRBV12-3 or TRBV12-4 to TRBJ2-5. The CDR3 loop spans 12 amino acids.

The CDR3 loop reads CASSVTVSSTDTQYF. V and J are TRBV9 and TRBJ2-3. Germline CDR1 SGDLS, CDR2 YYNGEE. There are 15 residues in the CDR3.

The chain's CDR3 is CASRRDRQNSPLHF. V is TRBV6-1 and J is TRBJ1-6; the D gene TCRdb calls, TRBD1, cannot be checked with no DNA. Germline CDR1 is MNHNS and CDR2 is SASEGT. The CDR3 has 14 amino acids.

The rearrangement links TRBV29-1 to TRBJ2-3; TCRdb outputs TRBD2, but without DNA this stays unchecked. This CDR3 comprises 12 residues. CDR1 and CDR2 from the germline V gene are SQVTM and ANQGSEA. The CDR3 is CSLLAGADTQYF.

The rearrangement joins TRBV5-1 to TRBJ2-2. Germline CDR1 is SGHRS and CDR2 is YFSETQ. This CDR3 is built from 16 residues. CDR3 region: CASSLEVGSGTGELFF.

This rearrangement joins TRBV11-2 to TRBJ2-2; TCRdb's D call, TRBD2, is unchecked because there is no DNA. This CDR3 is built from 14 residues. Germline CDR1 reads SGHAT; CDR2 reads FQNNGV. The CDR3 spells CASIPGGPGGELFF.

This rearrangement joins TRBV18 to TRBJ2-5; as DNA is missing, the TRBD1 call by TCRdb cannot be tested. The CDR3 length is 15 residues. CDR1 is KGHSH, CDR2 LQKENI, per germline. CDR3 loop: CASSPRRTEQETQYF.

The rearrangement uses TRBV7-2 and TRBJ2-3. Germline loops: CDR1 SGHTA, CDR2 FQGNSA. This CDR3 is 14 amino acids long. The CDR3: CASSLRIGTDTQYF. The entire variable domain, with the rest obtained from reference TRBV7-2 and TRBJ2-3, is as follows: GAGVSQSPSNKVTEKGKDVELRCDPISGHTALYWYRQSLGQGLEFLIYFQGNSAPDKSGLPSDRFSAERTGGSVSTLTIQRTQQEDSAVYLCASSLRIGTDTQYFGPGTRLTVL.

V is TRBV7-9 and J is TRBJ2-7; checking the TCRdb D call of TRBD2 is not possible without DNA. The CDR3 is made up of 15 amino acids. CDR1 SEHNR and CDR2 FQNEAQ come from the germline V gene (reference sequence). The CDR3 is CASSLDRPGVNEQYF.

This sequence joins TRBV12-3 or TRBV12-4 and TRBJ1-2. This CDR3 is built from 14 residues. CDR3 loop: CASSTRGWGYGYTF.

V and J are TRBV29-1 and TRBJ1-1; there is no DNA to check the TCRdb D call of TRBD1. Germline values: CDR1 SQVTM, CDR2 ANQGSEA. The CDR3 covers 13 residues. This CDR3 reads CSVYRVLLPEAFF.

V and J are TRBV6-2 or TRBV6-3 and TRBJ2-3; TCRdb names TRBD1, which stays unverified in the absence of DNA. The V gene's germline CDR1 is MNHEY and CDR2 SVGEGT. This CDR3 is 13 amino acids long. This CDR3 is CASSNQGLDTQYF.

The rearrangement links TRBV5-6 to TRBJ1-1. Germline V gene data show CDR1 as SGHDT and CDR2 as YYEEEE. The CDR3 is 14 residues long. The CDR3 sequence: CASRYEGGGTEAFF.

The gene calls are TRBV29-1 and TRBJ2-2; TCRdb's assignment of TRBD1 cannot be checked, as there is no DNA. Germline CDR1 reads SQVTM; CDR2 reads ANQGSEA. The CDR3 runs to 12 residues. The CDR3 reads CSAGRGHGELFF.

V gene TRBV20-1 combines with J gene TRBJ1-5. CDR1 is DFQATT, CDR2 SNEGSKA, per germline (reference sequence). The CDR3 covers 12 residues. CDR3 sequence: CSARNPNQPQHF.

V and J are TRBV2 and TRBJ2-5; checking the TCRdb D call of TRBD1 is not possible without DNA. Germline CDR1 is SNHLY and CDR2 is FYNNEI. This CDR3 is built from 14 residues. This chain's CDR3 is CASSGGTHQETQYF.

The rearrangement links TRBV21-1 to TRBJ2-2; TCRdb's assignment of TRBD2 cannot be checked, as there is no DNA. TRBV21-1 is labeled a pseudogene. There are 18 residues in the CDR3. CDR3 region: CASSKEGLAGQNTGELFF.

The V gene is TRBV15, the J gene TRBJ2-7. Germline loops: CDR1 LNHNV, CDR2 YYDKDF (reference sequence). CDR3 length: 14 amino acids. The CDR3 sequence: CATSILQGPYEQYF.

V is TRBV12-3 or TRBV12-4 and J is TRBJ1-4; TCRdb reports TRBD1, a call that lacks DNA to check it against. The CDR3 covers 15 residues. The chain's CDR3 is CASSPSGKANEKLFF.